A single sample is the source of the 16 T cell receptor beta chains below, sequenced in a study of blood T cell repertoires in COVID-19. The assay was immunoSEQ multiplex PCR, and TCRdb's table has in-frame clones only and misses some. Here the sample spans a few hundred thousand clones, 65% to 85% being singletons. Sequencing was carried out using PBMCs or T cells enriched from blood (not recorded which). These receptors came from a man between 50 and 59 years old who had recovered from COVID-19.

This chain joins TRBV11-3 and TRBJ1-4, with D perhaps TRBD1 (6 bases). Germline CDR1 is SGHNT and CDR2 is YENEEA. Trimming removed 10 bases at V and 8 bases at J, with 23 bases between. The CDR3 has 15 residues. The CDR3 region has the DNA TGTGCCACTAAAACCCCGGGGAGGGGGTGCGAAAAACTGTTTTTT. This codes for CATKTPGRGCEKLFF.

This clone was picked up a small number of times. This chain connects TRBV6-5 to TRBJ1-5; D is ambiguous. From germline, CDR1 is MNHEY and CDR2 SVGAGI. The V gene lost 7 bases and the J gene lost 4 bases, with 14 bases spanning the gap. This CDR3 is built from 14 residues. The CDR3 region has the DNA TGTGCCAGCATAAGACTAACGGGGAATCAGCCCCAGCATTTT. This gives the protein CASIRLTGNQPQHF.

This clone has just a few counts. The chain joins TRBV7-9 to TRBJ2-7; TRBD1 matches 8 bases. Germline V gives CDR1 SEHNR, CDR2 FQNEAQ (reference sequence). This CDR3 comprises 14 residues. Trimming removed 1 base from V and 7 bases from J; junction bases left unmatched: 6. CDR3 coding DNA: TGTGCCAGCAGCTTAGACCAGGGGGCGAGGGAGCAGTACTTC. It translates to CASSLDQGAREQYF.

The V call is TRBV19, the J call TRBJ2-5; D gene ambiguous. V was clipped by 1 base and J by 4 bases, with 16 bases between them. The CDR3 has 16 amino acids. CDR1 is LNHDA, CDR2 SQIVND, per germline (reference sequence). The CDR3 DNA sequence: TGTGCCAGTAGTATAGGTGAAGACCCAAGAGGAGAGACCCAGTACTTC. It yields the protein CASSIGEDPRGETQYF.

DNA for the CDR3: TGTGCCAGCAGTCAATCCGGACTAGCGGGAGCTAGCTACAATGAGCAGTTCTTC. Amino acids: CASSQSGLAGASYNEQFF. The rearrangement uses TRBV27 and TRBJ2-1, with TRBD2 matching over 13 bases. Germline V gene data show CDR1 as MNHEY and CDR2 as SMNVEV (reference sequence). CDR3 size: 18 residues. The ends lost 5 bases at V and 3 bases at J; junction bases unmatched: 10.

The chain combines TRBV5-4 with TRBJ2-2; a weak D match, TRBD2 (6 bases). The CDR3 runs to 17 residues. The V end was cut by 4 bases, the J end by 4 bases, with 20 bases between. The V gene's germline CDR1 is SGHNT and CDR2 YYREEE (reference sequence). The CDR3 region has the DNA TGTGCCAGCAGCCCTGCTATGTCGCGGGAACTCACCGGGGAGCTGTTTTTT. It yields the protein CASSPAMSRELTGELFF.

The sample holds one count of this clone. The rearrangement joins TRBV7-8 to TRBJ1-3; D ambiguous. V was shortened by 9 bases and J by 0 bases, with 9 bases between the two germline ends. This CDR3 is 13 amino acids long. Germline V gene data show CDR1 as SGHVS and CDR2 as FQNEAQ. The CDR3: CASGHTSGNTIYF. DNA of the CDR3: TGTGCCAGTGGGCATACCTCTGGAAACACCATATATTTT.

The chain recombines TRBV12-3 or TRBV12-4 with TRBJ2-5; 8 nucleotides align to TRBD1. V dropped 6 bases and J dropped 7; count of bases not matched to a gene: 7. CDR3 size: 13 residues. CDR3 DNA sequence: TGTGCCAGCAGAATAGGACAGGGTGGGACCCAGTACTTC. Residues: CASRIGQGGTQYF.

The V and J genes are TRBV11-3 and TRBJ2-1; tentative D call: TRBD1 (6 bases). Germline assignment: CDR1 SGHNT and CDR2 YENEEA. This CDR3 comprises 15 residues. V was trimmed by 8 bases and J by 3 bases, leaving 17 bases between them. CDR3 amino acids: CASDSAEGGYNEQFF. For the CDR3, the DNA is TGTGCCAGCGACTCTGCTGAAGGGGGCTACAATGAGCAGTTCTTC. Full variable domain (remainder filled in from reference TRBV11-3 and TRBJ2-1): EAGVVQSPRYKIIEKKQPVAFWCNPISGHNTLYWYLQNLGQGPELLIRYENEEAVDDSQLPKDRFSAERLKGVDSTLKIQPAELGDSAVYLCASDSAEGGYNEQFFGPGTRLTVL.

V is TRBV30 and J is TRBJ2-7; TRBD2 might be the D (6 bases). The V end lost 2 bases, the J end lost 0 bases, and 8 bases lay between the germline ends. The length of the CDR3 is 13 residues. Germline V gene lookup returns CDR1 GTSNPN and CDR2 SVGIG (reference sequence). For the CDR3, the DNA is TGTGCCTGGAGTTTGGGGGGCTCCTACGAGCAGTACTTC. It specifies CAWSLGGSYEQYF.

The chain links TRBV5-4 to TRBJ2-4; TRBD2 matches at 7 bases. Trimming cost V 3 bases and J 3 bases; bases outside gene matches: 12. Germline values: CDR1 SGHNT, CDR2 YYREEE (reference sequence). The CDR3 sequence is 17 residues long. DNA of the CDR3: TGTGCCAGCAGCTCCCTGGGCGGGAGTGGACTCAAAAACATTCAGTACTTC. Amino acid sequence: CASSSLGGSGLKNIQYF.

This chain uses TRBV4-3 with TRBJ2-6, with TRBD1 matching over 7 bases. Germline values: CDR1 LGHNA, CDR2 YSLEER. After removal of 0 bases from V and 4 bases from J, the junction contained 12 bases not matched to a gene. This CDR3 has 19 residues. CDR3 sequence reads: CASSQDQGQALIGANVLTF. CDR3 nucleotide sequence: TGCGCCAGCAGCCAAGATCAAGGACAGGCCTTAATCGGGGCCAACGTCCTGACTTTC.

The chain uses TRBV10-3 and TRBJ1-6; D is perhaps TRBD1 (6 bases). Germline CDR1 and CDR2: ENHRY and SYGVKD. The CDR3 covers 15 residues. Trimming left V 7 bases short and J 9 bases short, with 19 bases between. CDR3 DNA sequence: TGTGCCATCACCGAAAGCGGCCCAGGGGTTTCACCCCTCCACTTT. Translating it yields CAITESGPGVSPLHF.

The gene calls are TRBV6-5 and TRBJ1-1, with D possibly being TRBD1 (6 bases). The CDR3 totals 11 residues. Germline V lookup: CDR1 MNHEY, CDR2 SVGAGI. V was pared by 6 bases and J by 8 bases, with 10 bases between. The CDR3 bases are TGTGCCAGCAGACAGGGTGCAGAAGCTTTCTTT. Protein: CASRQGAEAFF.

The chain is built from TRBV18 and TRBJ1-1; a possible D gene is TRBD1 (5 bases). CDR3 length equals 13 residues. Trimming pared 7 bases from V and 6 bases from J, leaving 15 bases between. The germline CDR1 and CDR2 sequences are KGHSH and LQKENI. The CDR3 DNA follows: TGTGCCAGCTTTTTTTCGTACAGGTCTGAAGCTTTCTTT. Its protein is CASFFSYRSEAFF.

The V call is TRBV18, the J call TRBJ1-3; D unclear. V dropped 4 bases and J dropped 0 bases, with 16 bases sitting between them. Germline V gene lookup returns CDR1 KGHSH and CDR2 LQKENI. The CDR3 length is 17 residues. In nucleotides, the CDR3 is TGTGCCAGCTCACACCTCACTCCCGGTTACTCTGGAAACACCATATATTTT. Protein sequence: CASSHLTPGYSGNTIYF.